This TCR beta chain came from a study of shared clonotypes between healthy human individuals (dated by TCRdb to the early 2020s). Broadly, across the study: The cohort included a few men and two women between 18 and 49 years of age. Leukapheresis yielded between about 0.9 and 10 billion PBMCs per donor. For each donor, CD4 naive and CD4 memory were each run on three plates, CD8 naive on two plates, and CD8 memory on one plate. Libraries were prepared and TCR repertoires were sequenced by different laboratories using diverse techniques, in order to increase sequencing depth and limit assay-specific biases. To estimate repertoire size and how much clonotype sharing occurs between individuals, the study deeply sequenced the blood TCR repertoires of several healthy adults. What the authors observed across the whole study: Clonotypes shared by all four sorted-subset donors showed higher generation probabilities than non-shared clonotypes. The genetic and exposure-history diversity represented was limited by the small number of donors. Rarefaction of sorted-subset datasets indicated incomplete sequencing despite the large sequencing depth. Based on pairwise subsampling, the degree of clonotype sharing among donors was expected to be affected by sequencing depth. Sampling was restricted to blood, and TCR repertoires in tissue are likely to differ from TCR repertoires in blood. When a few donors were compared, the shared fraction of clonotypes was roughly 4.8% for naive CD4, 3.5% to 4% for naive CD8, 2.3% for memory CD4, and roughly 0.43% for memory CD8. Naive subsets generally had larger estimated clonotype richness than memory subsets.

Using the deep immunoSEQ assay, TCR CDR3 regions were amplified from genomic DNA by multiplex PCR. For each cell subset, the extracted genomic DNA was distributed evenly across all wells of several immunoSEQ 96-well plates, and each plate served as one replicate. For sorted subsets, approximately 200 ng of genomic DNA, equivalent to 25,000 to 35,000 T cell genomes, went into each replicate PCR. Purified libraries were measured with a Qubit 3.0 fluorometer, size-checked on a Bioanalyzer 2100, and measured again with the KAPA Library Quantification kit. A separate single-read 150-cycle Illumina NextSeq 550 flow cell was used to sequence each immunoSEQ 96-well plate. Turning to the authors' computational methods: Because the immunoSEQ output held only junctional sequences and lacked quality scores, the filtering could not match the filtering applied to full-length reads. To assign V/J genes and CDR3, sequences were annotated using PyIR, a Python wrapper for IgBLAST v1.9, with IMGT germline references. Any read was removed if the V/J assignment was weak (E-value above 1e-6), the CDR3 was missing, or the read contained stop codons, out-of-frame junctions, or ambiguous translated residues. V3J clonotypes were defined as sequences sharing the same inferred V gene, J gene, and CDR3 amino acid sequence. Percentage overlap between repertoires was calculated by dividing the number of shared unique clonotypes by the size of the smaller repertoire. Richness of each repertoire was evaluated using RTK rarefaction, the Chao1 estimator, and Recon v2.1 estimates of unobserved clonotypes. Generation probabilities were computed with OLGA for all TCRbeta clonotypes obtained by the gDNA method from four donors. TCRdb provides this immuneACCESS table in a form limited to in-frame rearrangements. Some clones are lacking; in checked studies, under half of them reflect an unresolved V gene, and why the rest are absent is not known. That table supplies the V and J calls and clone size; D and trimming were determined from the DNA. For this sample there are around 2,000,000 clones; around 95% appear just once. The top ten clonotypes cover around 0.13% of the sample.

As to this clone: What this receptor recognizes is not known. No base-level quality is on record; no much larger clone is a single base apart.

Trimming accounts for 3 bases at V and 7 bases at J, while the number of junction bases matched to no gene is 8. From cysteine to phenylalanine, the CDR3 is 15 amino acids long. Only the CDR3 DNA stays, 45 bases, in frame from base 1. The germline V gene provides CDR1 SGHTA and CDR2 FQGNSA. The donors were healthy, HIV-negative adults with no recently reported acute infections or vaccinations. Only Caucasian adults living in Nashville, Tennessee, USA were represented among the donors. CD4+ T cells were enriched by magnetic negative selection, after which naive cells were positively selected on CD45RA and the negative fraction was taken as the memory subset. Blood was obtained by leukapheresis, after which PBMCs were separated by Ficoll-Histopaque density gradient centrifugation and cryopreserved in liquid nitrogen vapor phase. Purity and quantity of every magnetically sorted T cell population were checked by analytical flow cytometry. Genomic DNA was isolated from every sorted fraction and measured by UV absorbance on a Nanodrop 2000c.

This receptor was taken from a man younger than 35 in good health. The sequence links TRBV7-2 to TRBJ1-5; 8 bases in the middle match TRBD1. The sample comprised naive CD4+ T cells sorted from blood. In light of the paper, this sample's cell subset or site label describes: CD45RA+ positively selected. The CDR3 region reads CASSLLQGARQPQHF. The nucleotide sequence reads TGTGCCAGCAGCTTGCTGCAGGGGGCCCGCCAGCCCCAGCATTTT.